A few counts support the clone carrying this T cell receptor (beta chain). Data came from immunoSEQ multiplex PCR; TCRdb stores just in-frame clones and leaves some out. The data contain some 20,000 clones, 85% to 90% of them singletons. This sample is part of a study of T cell changes during pregnancy in multiple sclerosis. Sequencing used CD4+ T cells from peripheral blood mononuclear cells, obtained in the first trimester of pregnancy. The receptor's source is a female donor in good health, enrolled as a control in a pregnancy study.

The DNA for the CDR3 is TGTGCCAGGACAGGGGGCTGGAACTATGGCTACACCTTC. Translating it yields CARTGGWNYGYTF. J is TRBJ1-2 and V is TRBV5-6, with TRBD1 matching over 10 bases. Per germline, CDR1 SGHDT and CDR2 YYEEEE. With 8 bases clipped from V and 2 bases from J, the junction kept 3 bases outside the gene matches. The CDR3 spans 13 residues.